The clone carrying this T cell receptor (beta chain) appeared a few times. The data originate from a study of T cells after yellow fever vaccination. V was cut by 1 base and J by 1 base, with 9 bases left in between. The germline CDR1 and CDR2 sequences are MNHEY and SMNVEV (reference sequence). There are 15 residues in the CDR3. TCRdb re-analysed the 5' RACE reads in MiXCR, keeping a single row per CDR3 protein. This table holds about 330,000 distinct CDR3 sequences, roughly 4.3% found once. Sequenced material: PBMCs, taken 5 days after the yellow fever booster vaccination. The chain employs TRBV27 and TRBJ2-3; D is perhaps TRBD1 or TRBD2 (5 bases each). The clonotype was recovered from a man aged 18 to 29 who received the YFV17D yellow fever vaccine. The CDR3 region is CASSLWQGGTDTQYF. CDR3 sequence (DNA): TGTGCCAGCAGTTTATGGCAGGGAGGCACAGATACGCAGTATTTT.